A single sample gave rise to the 26 T cell receptor beta chains below, sequenced in a study of blood T cell repertoires in COVID-19. Some clones are missing from TCRdb's copy, which holds only in-frame ones; the method was immunoSEQ multiplex PCR. The sample yields some 200,000 clones, 94% seen once. The sample was peripheral blood. The receptors were sampled from a man in his thirties or forties with COVID-19, enrolled during active disease.

The chain recombines TRBV6-5 with TRBJ1-5; possibly TRBD1 for D (5 bases). Per germline, CDR1 MNHEY and CDR2 SVGAGI. Deletions cut 6 bases from V and 3 bases from J, with 12 bases between. The CDR3 contains 14 residues. In DNA, the CDR3 is TGTGCCAGCAGCACCCAGGGTACCAATCAGCCCCAGCATTTT. Translated: CASSTQGTNQPQHF.

This clone has a handful of counts. The J gene is TRBJ1-1, the V gene TRBV12-3 or TRBV12-4; D remains ambiguous. The CDR3 sequence is 13 residues long. V dropped 6 bases and J dropped 1 base, with 9 bases sitting between them. DNA for the CDR3: TGTGCCAGCAGATCTGACACGAACACTGAAGCTTTCTTT. Translated: CASRSDTNTEAFF.

In its sample, this clone was seen once. Here the CDR3 DNA reads TGTGCCAGCAGCTCCCAGACAGCGAACACCGGGGAGCTGTTTTTT. This sequence encodes CASSSQTANTGELFF. The chain has TRBV7-3 and TRBJ2-2; D is perhaps TRBD1 (5 bases). The germline V gene has CDR1 SGHTA and CDR2 FQGTGA. This CDR3 contains 15 residues. With 4 bases removed from V and 0 bases from J, the gap between germline ends came to 9 bases.

The chain joins TRBV5-4 to TRBJ1-6, with TRBD1 as a possible D gene (5 bases). Deletions cut 0 bases from V and 3 bases from J, with 10 bases between. This CDR3 region has 16 residues. CDR1 is SGHNT and CDR2 is YYREEE in the germline V gene (reference sequence). For the CDR3, the DNA is TGTGCCAGCAGCTTGGGGTCGGGGGTCTATAATTCACCCCTCCACTTT. Protein product: CASSLGSGVYNSPLHF.

This rearrangement joins TRBV29-1 to TRBJ2-2; the D is unclear. The CDR3 covers 12 residues. V shed 3 bases and J shed 7 bases, with 9 bases lying between them. Germline values: CDR1 SQVTM, CDR2 ANQGSEA. CDR3 DNA: TGCAGCGTTGAGCGAGAGAGCGGGGAGCTGTTTTTT. As protein: CSVERESGELFF.

V and J are TRBV6-5 and TRBJ2-7; TRBD1 aligns across 7 bases. V lost 7 bases, J lost 5 bases, and 5 bases stayed unmatched. There are 12 residues in the CDR3. CDR1 and CDR2 from the germline V gene are MNHEY and SVGAGI. The CDR3 loop is CASTDRVHEQYF. As DNA, the CDR3 is TGTGCCAGCACCGACAGGGTTCACGAGCAGTACTTC.

The chain carries TRBV6-5 and TRBJ1-6, with D uncertain. V was cut by 2 bases and J by 7 bases, with 12 bases left in between. Germline CDR1 reads MNHEY; CDR2 reads SVGAGI. The length of the CDR3 is 15 residues. CDR3 in amino acids: CASSYEGHRNSPLHF. The CDR3 DNA reads as TGTGCCAGCAGTTACGAGGGCCATCGGAATTCACCCCTCCACTTT.

The chain uses TRBV7-9 and TRBJ1-1, with 10 bases identical to TRBD1. Germline V gene sequence: CDR1 SEHNR, CDR2 FQNEAQ (reference sequence). The CDR3 length is 16 residues. Losses at the gene ends were 3 bases for V and 1 base for J; bases not matched to a gene: 5. CDR3 DNA: TGTGCCAGCAGCTTTGGGACAGGGGCGGGGAACACTGAAGCTTTCTTT. It codes for CASSFGTGAGNTEAFF.

The chain recombines TRBV11-2 with TRBJ1-1, with D perhaps matching TRBD1 (6 bases). Germline-derived CDR1 and CDR2 are SGHAT and FQNNGV. The V gene lost 0 bases and the J gene lost 6 bases, with 11 bases spanning the gap. The CDR3 has 14 residues. The CDR3 reads CASSLDPRGAEAFF. CDR3 nucleotides: TGTGCCAGCAGCTTAGATCCCAGGGGAGCTGAAGCTTTCTTT.

The rearrangement joins TRBV5-1 to TRBJ2-2; TRBD1 aligns across 9 bases. The V gene end was trimmed by 4 bases and the J gene end by 3 bases; junction bases not matched to a gene: 7. This CDR3 contains 16 residues. Germline V gives CDR1 SGHRS, CDR2 YFSETQ. In DNA, the CDR3 is TGCGCCAGCAGCAACCTACAGGGGGCAGACACCGGGGAGCTGTTTTTT. Translation: CASSNLQGADTGELFF.

The chain combines TRBV9 with TRBJ1-4; tentatively, D is TRBD1 (5 bases). Germline CDR1 SGDLS, CDR2 YYNGEE. This CDR3 spans 14 amino acids. V was shortened by 4 bases and J by 5 bases, with 12 bases between the two germline ends. This CDR3 is CASSQTVSNEKLFF. The CDR3 nucleotides are TGTGCCAGCAGCCAGACAGTATCCAATGAAAAACTGTTTTTT.

The V and J genes are TRBV18 and TRBJ1-2; D may be TRBD1 (6 bases). Trimming cost V 1 base and J 0 bases, with 12 bases left between them. The CDR3 covers 16 residues. Germline V lookup: CDR1 KGHSH, CDR2 LQKENI. CDR3 protein: CASSPLTGLANYGYTF. The CDR3 DNA reads TGTGCCAGCTCACCACTGACAGGACTAGCTAACTATGGCTACACCTTC.

This chain connects TRBV11-2 to TRBJ1-4, with 8 positions matching TRBD1. The CDR3 is made up of 17 amino acids. The trim removed 1 base at V and 3 bases at J, leaving 7 bases unmatched. CDR1 SGHAT and CDR2 FQNNGV come from the germline V gene. The CDR3, as DNA: TGTGCCAGCAGCTTAGGGGCAGGGGGCATGGCTAATGAAAAACTGTTTTTT. Translating it yields CASSLGAGGMANEKLFF.

V and J are TRBV7-6 and TRBJ1-1; D uncertain. The V end lost 5 bases, the J end lost 1 base, and 14 bases lay between the germline ends. The CDR3 consists of 15 residues. The germline gives CDR1 SGHVS, CDR2 FNYEAQ. Here the CDR3 DNA reads TGTGCCAGCAGCCCCCCCGGGTCGGAGAACACTGAAGCTTTCTTT. Translating it yields CASSPPGSENTEAFF. The whole variable domain, filled in from reference TRBV7-6 and TRBJ1-1, reads GAGVSQSPRYKVTKRGQDVALRCDPISGHVSLYWYRQALGQGPEFLTYFNYEAQQDKSGLPNDRFSAERPEGSISTLTIQRTEQRDSAMYRCASSPPGSENTEAFFGQGTRLTVV.

The V and J genes are TRBV7-3 and TRBJ2-1; the match to TRBD2 covers 7 bases. Per the germline V gene, CDR1 is SGHTA and CDR2 is FQGTGA. CDR3 length: 15 residues. With 5 bases clipped from V and 2 bases from J, the junction kept 6 bases outside the gene matches. This CDR3 reads CASSLSGEPYNEQFF. In DNA, the CDR3 is TGTGCCAGCAGCCTCAGCGGGGAGCCCTACAATGAGCAGTTCTTC. Variable domain in full (rest from reference TRBV7-3 and TRBJ2-1): GAGVSQTPSNKVTEKGKYVELRCDPISGHTALYWYRQSLGQGPEFLIYFQGTGAADDSGLPNDRFFAVRPEGSVSTLKIQRTERGDSAVYLCASSLSGEPYNEQFFGPGTRLTVL.

The rearrangement links TRBV21-1 to TRBJ2-7; no DNA check was done on the table's D call, TRBD2. TRBV21-1 is a pseudogene segment. The CDR3 consists of 14 residues. Here the CDR3 DNA reads TGTGCCAGCAGCAAAGTACTAGTTGGGTACGAGCAGTACTTC. It yields the protein CASSKVLVGYEQYF.

J is TRBJ2-6 and V is TRBV2; possibly TRBD2 for D (5 bases). CDR1 is SNHLY and CDR2 is FYNNEI in the germline V gene. The V gene lost 5 bases and the J gene lost 4 bases, with 15 bases spanning the gap. The CDR3 covers 16 residues. The chain's CDR3 is CASSPRETTGANVLTF. As DNA, the CDR3 is TGTGCCAGCAGTCCTCGGGAAACTACCGGGGCCAACGTCCTGACTTTC.

The rearrangement uses TRBV6-5 and TRBJ1-1; TRBD1 agrees at 8 bases. Germline CDR1 and CDR2: MNHEY and SVGAGI. The ends lost 6 bases at V and 1 base at J; junction bases unmatched: 4. CDR3 length equals 14 residues. CDR3: CASRQDRENTEAFF. The CDR3 DNA reads TGTGCCAGCAGGCAGGACAGGGAGAACACTGAAGCTTTCTTT.

The V call is TRBV5-6, the J call TRBJ2-4; the D is unclear. Germline V lookup: CDR1 SGHDT, CDR2 YYEEEE. The V gene lost 2 bases and the J gene lost 0 bases, with 6 bases spanning the gap. The CDR3 covers 14 residues. In nucleotides, the CDR3 is TGTGCCAGCAGCTTATCCCTAGCCAAAAACATTCAGTACTTC. Amino acids: CASSLSLAKNIQYF. Based on the CDR3 plus reference TRBV5-6 and TRBJ2-4, the full variable domain is DAGVTQSPTHLIKTRGQQVTLRCSPKSGHDTVSWYQQALGQGPQFIFQYYEEEERQRGNFPDRFSGHQFPNYSSELNVNALLLGDSALYLCASSLSLAKNIQYFGAGTRLSVL.

V and J are TRBV12-5 and TRBJ2-2; D remains ambiguous. Trimming left V 7 bases short and J 5 bases short, with 5 bases between. The CDR3 is 11 residues long. Germline assignment: CDR1 LGHNT and CDR2 FRNRAP. CDR3 sequence: CASVQTGELFF. CDR3 DNA sequence: TGTGCTAGTGTTCAGACCGGGGAGCTGTTTTTT.

The sample holds one count of this clone. This chain joins TRBV2 and TRBJ1-2, with 8 bases that match TRBD1. The germline V gene encodes CDR1 SNHLY and CDR2 FYNNEI. The CDR3 has 15 residues. V shed 4 bases, J shed 4 bases, and the junction held 8 bases outside the gene matches. The CDR3 is CASSADRADFYGYTF. CDR3 bases: TGTGCCAGCAGTGCGGACAGGGCGGACTTCTATGGCTACACCTTC.

This clone has a single count. J is TRBJ2-1 and V is TRBV5-1; D may be TRBD1 (5 bases). V was shortened by 3 bases and J by 7 bases, with 11 bases between the two germline ends. This CDR3 has 13 amino acids. The V gene's germline CDR1 is SGHRS and CDR2 YFSETQ. DNA for the CDR3: TGCGCCAGCAGCTCCCGGGCAGGGAATGAGCAGTTCTTC. Protein sequence: CASSSRAGNEQFF.

The chain couples TRBV4-1 to TRBJ1-4; D is unclear. V was shortened by 0 bases and J by 0 bases, with 11 bases between the two germline ends. Germline loops: CDR1 MGHRA, CDR2 YSYEKL. CDR3 length: 17 amino acids. The CDR3 region is CASSQDEGGATNEKLFF. The CDR3 nucleotides are TGCGCCAGCAGCCAAGATGAAGGAGGAGCAACTAATGAAAAACTGTTTTTT.

This chain connects TRBV19 to TRBJ2-3, with D possibly matching TRBD2 (6 bases). Germline loops: CDR1 LNHDA, CDR2 SQIVND (reference sequence). CDR3 length: 14 amino acids. Trimming removed 6 bases at V and 0 bases at J, with 10 bases between. CDR3 amino acids: CASRWGESTDTQYF. CDR3 bases: TGTGCCAGTAGATGGGGGGAAAGCACAGATACGCAGTATTTT.

This clone has just one count. The chain's CDR3 is CASSRGGGNTGELFF. The CDR3 DNA reads as TGTGCCAGCAGCCGCGGGGGTGGGAACACCGGGGAGCTGTTTTTT. The chain has TRBV3-1 (or the pseudogene TRBV3-2) and TRBJ2-2, with 7 bases fitting TRBD2. Germline loops: CDR1 LGHDT, CDR2 YNNKEL (reference sequence). The length of the CDR3 is 15 residues. V lost 4 bases, J lost 1 base, and 3 bases stayed unmatched.

This chain joins TRBV4-1 and TRBJ2-1, with TRBD2 matching over 12 bases. Germline V gene data show CDR1 as MGHRA and CDR2 as YSYEKL. V lost 4 bases to trimming and J lost 8 bases; unmatched junction nucleotides: 3. This CDR3 spans 14 amino acids. Here the CDR3 DNA reads TGCGCCAGCAGCCTCCGGACTAGCGGGGATGAGCAGTTCTTC. Translated, it gives CASSLRTSGDEQFF.